This T cell receptor (beta chain) was found in a study of monozygotic twins with inflammatory bowel disease. Concerning this clonotype: Its specificity is not known.

Generation of cDNA took place in eight separate reactions per sample. A template switching step added UMIs, each with a 6-nucleotide sample barcode. Two nested PCRs, run for approximately 17 and 9 cycles, were applied to TCRalpha and TCRbeta cDNA. TCRdb reprocessed the 5' RACE reads and stores each CDR3 protein as one record, lacking DNA. The clone table shows roughly 160,000 distinct CDR3 sequences, with the ten largest holding around 7.2%. Study-level results: Twin pairs that were concordant did not differ from discordant pairs in repertoire similarity, possibly from limited power.

The CDR3 has 16 residues. This TCR was sampled from a human donor with ulcerative colitis or Crohn's disease, or a healthy co-twin of an affected twin (not recorded which). The chain combines TRBV12-3 or TRBV12-4 with TRBJ1-6. What was sequenced was blood. This CDR3 reads CASSRTGGSYNSPLHF.